The entry that follows covers one T cell receptor beta chain sequence. The data are from a study of blood T cell repertoires in COVID-19. In the study overall: Collection of acute and convalescent COVID-19 samples took place in the United States, Italy and Spain. In each case, the material was cDNA or gDNA derived from T cells, B-cell-depleted T cells, or PBMCs.

Study processing details: It was from reference gene primer amplification that nucleated cell counts were estimated. Produced via immunoSEQ multiplex PCR; TCRdb's table is partial and in-frame only. V, J and clone size derive from that table, while D and trimming were established from the DNA sequence. The sample holds some 150,000 clones, 75% to 90% seen once. CDR1 LGHNA and CDR2 YNFKEQ come from the germline V gene. Trimming at V came to 2 bases and at J to 3 bases, leaving 3 bases not matched to a gene. CDR3 length: 14 amino acids. This chain uses TRBV4-2 with TRBJ2-5, with 7 positions matching TRBD1. The specimen sequenced was peripheral blood. This clonotype originated in a woman in her sixties with active COVID-19. The DNA of the CDR3 is TGTGCCAGCAGCCAACGGGACAGTAAAGAGACCCAGTACTTC. Its translation is CASSQRDSKETQYF.